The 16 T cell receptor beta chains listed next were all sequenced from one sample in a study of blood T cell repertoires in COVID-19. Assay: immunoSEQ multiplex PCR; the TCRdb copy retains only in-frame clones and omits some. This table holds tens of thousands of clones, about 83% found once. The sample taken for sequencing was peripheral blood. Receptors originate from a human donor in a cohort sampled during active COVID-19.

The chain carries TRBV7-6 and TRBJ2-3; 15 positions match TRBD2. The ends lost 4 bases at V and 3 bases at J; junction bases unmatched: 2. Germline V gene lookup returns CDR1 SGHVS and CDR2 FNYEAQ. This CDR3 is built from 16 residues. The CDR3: CASSSGLAGGTDTQYF. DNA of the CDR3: TGTGCCAGCAGCTCCGGACTAGCGGGGGGGACAGATACGCAGTATTTT.

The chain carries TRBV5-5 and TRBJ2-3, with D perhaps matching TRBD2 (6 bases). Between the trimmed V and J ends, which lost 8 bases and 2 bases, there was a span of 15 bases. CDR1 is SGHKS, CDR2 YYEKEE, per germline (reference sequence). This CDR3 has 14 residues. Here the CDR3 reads CASRLVTLTDTQYF. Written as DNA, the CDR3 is TGTGCCAGTCGACTAGTAACCCTCACAGATACGCAGTATTTT.

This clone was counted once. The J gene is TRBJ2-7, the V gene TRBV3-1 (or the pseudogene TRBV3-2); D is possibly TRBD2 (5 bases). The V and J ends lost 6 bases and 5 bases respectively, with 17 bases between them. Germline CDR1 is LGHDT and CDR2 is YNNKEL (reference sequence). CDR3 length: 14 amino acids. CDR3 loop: CASSPSAGLDEQYF. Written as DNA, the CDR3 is TGTGCCAGCAGTCCCTCGGCGGGTCTTGACGAGCAGTACTTC.

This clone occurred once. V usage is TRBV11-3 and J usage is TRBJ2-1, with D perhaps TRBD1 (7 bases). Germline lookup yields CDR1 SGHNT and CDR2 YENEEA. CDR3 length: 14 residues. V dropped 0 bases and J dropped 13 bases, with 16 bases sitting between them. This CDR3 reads CASSLDRRGPPQFF. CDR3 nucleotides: TGTGCCAGCAGCTTAGATCGGAGGGGGCCCCCCCAGTTCTTC. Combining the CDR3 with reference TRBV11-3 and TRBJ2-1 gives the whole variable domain EAGVVQSPRYKIIEKKQPVAFWCNPISGHNTLYWYLQNLGQGPELLIRYENEEAVDDSQLPKDRFSAERLKGVDSTLKIQPAELGDSAVYLCASSLDRRGPPQFFGPGTRLTVL.

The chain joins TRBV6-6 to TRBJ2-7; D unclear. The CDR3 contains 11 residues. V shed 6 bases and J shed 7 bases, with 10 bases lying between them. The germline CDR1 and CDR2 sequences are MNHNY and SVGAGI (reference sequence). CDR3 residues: CASSLSWEQYF. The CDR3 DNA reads TGTGCCAGCAGCCTAAGTTGGGAGCAGTACTTC.

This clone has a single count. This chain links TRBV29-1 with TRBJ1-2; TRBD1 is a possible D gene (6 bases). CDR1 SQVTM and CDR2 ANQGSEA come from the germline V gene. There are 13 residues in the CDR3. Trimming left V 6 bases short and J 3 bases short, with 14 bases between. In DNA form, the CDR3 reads TGCAGCGTACTTAACAGGGCCCACTATGGCTACACCTTC. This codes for CSVLNRAHYGYTF.

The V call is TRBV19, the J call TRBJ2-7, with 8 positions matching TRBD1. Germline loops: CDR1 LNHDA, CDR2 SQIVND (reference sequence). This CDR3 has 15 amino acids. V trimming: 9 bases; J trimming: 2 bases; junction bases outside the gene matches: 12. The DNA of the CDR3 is TGTGCCAGCAGCGACAGACAGGGGCAAACCTACGAGCAGTACTTC. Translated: CASSDRQGQTYEQYF.

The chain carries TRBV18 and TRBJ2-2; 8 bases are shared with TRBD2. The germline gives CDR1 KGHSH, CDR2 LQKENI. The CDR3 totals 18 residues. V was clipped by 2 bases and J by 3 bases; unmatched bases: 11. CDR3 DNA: TGTGCCAGCTCACCAGCTCAAACCGGGACTAGGGACACCGGGGAGCTGTTTTTT. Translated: CASSPAQTGTRDTGELFF.

The CDR3 is CASSEQGTSGRRSTDTQYF. CDR3 coding DNA: TGTGCCAGCAGTGAACAAGGGACTAGCGGGAGGCGAAGCACAGATACGCAGTATTTT. The V call is TRBV6-1, the J call TRBJ2-3; 15 positions agree with TRBD2. The V and J ends lost 2 bases and 0 bases, in that order; junction bases with no gene match: 6. CDR3 length equals 19 residues. Germline assignment: CDR1 MNHNS and CDR2 SASEGT.

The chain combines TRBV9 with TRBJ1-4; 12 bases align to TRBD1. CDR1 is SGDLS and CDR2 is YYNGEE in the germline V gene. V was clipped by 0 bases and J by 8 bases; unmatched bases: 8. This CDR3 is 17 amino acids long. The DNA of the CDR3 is TGTGCCAGCAGCGTAGAGGGACAGGGGGCGCGAGGAGAAAAACTGTTTTTT. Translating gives CASSVEGQGARGEKLFF.

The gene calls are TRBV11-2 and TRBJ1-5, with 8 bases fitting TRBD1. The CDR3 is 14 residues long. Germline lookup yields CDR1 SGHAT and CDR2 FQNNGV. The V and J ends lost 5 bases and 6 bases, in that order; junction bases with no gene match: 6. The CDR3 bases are TGTGCCAGCAGCGGCGAGACAGGGGCTCAGCCCCAGCATTTT. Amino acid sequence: CASSGETGAQPQHF.

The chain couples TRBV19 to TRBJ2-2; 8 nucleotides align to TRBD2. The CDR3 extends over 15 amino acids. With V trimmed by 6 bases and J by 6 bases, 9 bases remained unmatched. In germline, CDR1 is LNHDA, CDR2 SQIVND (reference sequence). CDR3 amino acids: CASRTPSGSPGELFF. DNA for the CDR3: TGTGCCAGTAGGACCCCCAGCGGGAGCCCCGGGGAGCTGTTTTTT.

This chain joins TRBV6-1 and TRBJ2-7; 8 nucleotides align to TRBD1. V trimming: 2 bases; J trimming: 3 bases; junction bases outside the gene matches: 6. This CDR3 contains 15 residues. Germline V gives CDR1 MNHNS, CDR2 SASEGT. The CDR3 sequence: CASSESIGQGYEQYF. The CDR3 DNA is TGTGCCAGCAGTGAATCAATCGGACAGGGCTACGAGCAGTACTTC.

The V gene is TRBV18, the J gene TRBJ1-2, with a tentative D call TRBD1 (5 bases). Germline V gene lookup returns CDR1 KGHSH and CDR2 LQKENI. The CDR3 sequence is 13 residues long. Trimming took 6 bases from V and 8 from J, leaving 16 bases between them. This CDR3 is CASSPQGLEGYTF. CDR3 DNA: TGTGCCAGCTCGCCGCAGGGACTCGAAGGCTACACCTTC.

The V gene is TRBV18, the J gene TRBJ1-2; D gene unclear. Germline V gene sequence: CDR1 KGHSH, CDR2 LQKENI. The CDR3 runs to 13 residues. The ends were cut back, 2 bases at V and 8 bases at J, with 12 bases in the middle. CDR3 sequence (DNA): TGTGCCAGCTCACCAATCGGGGTTGGAGGCTACACCTTC. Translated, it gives CASSPIGVGGYTF.

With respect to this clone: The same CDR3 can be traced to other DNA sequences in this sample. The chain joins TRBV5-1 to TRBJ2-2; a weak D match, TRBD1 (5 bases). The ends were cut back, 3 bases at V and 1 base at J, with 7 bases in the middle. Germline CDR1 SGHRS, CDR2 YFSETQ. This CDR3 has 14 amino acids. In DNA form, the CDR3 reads TGCGCCAGCAGCTCAACAGGGAACACCGGGGAGCTGTTTTTT. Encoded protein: CASSSTGNTGELFF.